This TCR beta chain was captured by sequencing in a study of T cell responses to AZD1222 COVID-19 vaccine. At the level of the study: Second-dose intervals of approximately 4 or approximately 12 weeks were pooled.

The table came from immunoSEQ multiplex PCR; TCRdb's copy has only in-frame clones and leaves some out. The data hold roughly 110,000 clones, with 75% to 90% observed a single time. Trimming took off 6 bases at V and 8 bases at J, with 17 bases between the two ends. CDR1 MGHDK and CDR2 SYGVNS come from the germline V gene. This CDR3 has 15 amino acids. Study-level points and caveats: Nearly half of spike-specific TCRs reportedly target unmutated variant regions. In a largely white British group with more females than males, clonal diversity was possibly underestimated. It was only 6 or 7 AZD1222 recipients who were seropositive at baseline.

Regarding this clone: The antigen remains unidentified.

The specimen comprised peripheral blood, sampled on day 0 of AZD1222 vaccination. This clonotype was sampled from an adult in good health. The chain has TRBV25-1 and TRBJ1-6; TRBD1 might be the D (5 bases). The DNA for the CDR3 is TGTGCCAGCAGCGCAACCGGGACTCTTCATTCACCCCTCCACTTT. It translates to CASSATGTLHSPLHF.